The next 24 T cell receptor beta chains were all read from a single sample in a study of glioma-infiltrating T cells. TCR alpha and beta CDR3 regions were amplified from RNA using iRepertoire nested multiplex PCR. One entry per CDR3 protein results from TCRdb running MiXCR on the multiplex PCR reads. The repertoire has approximately 190,000 distinct CDR3 sequences, approximately 30% of them found once; the top ten carry just over 20%. The sample consisted of glioma tissue, nonneoplastic brain tissue, or PBMCs (not recorded which). These receptors were collected from a human donor with low-grade glioma or glioblastoma, undergoing nonglioma brain surgery, or in good health (not recorded which).

This chain links TRBV5-4 with TRBJ1-3, with no clear D. CDR3 length: 14 residues. The ends were cut back, 0 bases at V and 4 bases at J, with 8 bases in the middle. The germline CDR1 and CDR2 sequences are SGHNT and YYREEE (reference sequence). The CDR3 DNA follows: TGTGCCAGCAGCTTGGACCGGACCGGAAACACCATATATTTT. Encoded protein: CASSLDRTGNTIYF.

A remark on this clonotype: This may stem from a read error, because a much larger clone lies one nucleotide away. The chain combines TRBV7-2 with TRBJ2-3, with 7 bases lining up with TRBD2. This CDR3 comprises 17 residues. Germline lookup yields CDR1 SGHTA and CDR2 FQGNSA. The J segment lost 1 base and the V segment lost 3 bases, leaving 10 bases of the junction unmatched. CDR3 nucleotides: TGTGCCAGCAGCTTCAACCGCGGGGGAGTGCGCACAGATACGCAGTATTTT. It yields the protein CASSFNRGGVRTDTQYF. Looking up the rest from reference TRBV7-2 and TRBJ2-3 gives the full variable domain: GAGVSQSPSNKVTEKGKDVELRCDPISGHTALYWYRQSLGQGLEFLIYFQGNSAPDKSGLPSDRFSAERTGGSVSTLTIQRTQQEDSAVYLCASSFNRGGVRTDTQYFGPGTRLTVL.

In the case of this clonotype: A much larger clone differs from this one at a single base, so this may be a read error. J is TRBJ2-5 and V is TRBV19; 9 bases fit TRBD2. The J call is uncertain, as TRBJ2-1 better fits the DNA end. Germline V gene sequence: CDR1 LNHDA, CDR2 SQIVND (reference sequence). The CDR3 runs 14 residues. CDR3 nucleotide sequence: TGTGCCAGTAATGAGCGGGAGGCTTACAATGAGCAGTTCTTC. It yields the protein CASNEREAYNEQFF.

The chain joins TRBV20-1 to TRBJ1-5, with D unresolved. The CDR3 extends over 13 amino acids. Looked up from germline, CDR1 is DFQATT and CDR2 is SNEGSKA (reference sequence). Trimming cost V 4 bases and J 5 bases, with 12 bases left between them. This chain's CDR3 is CSAKPDLYQPQHF. As DNA, the CDR3 is TGCAGTGCTAAACCGGACCTATATCAGCCCCAGCATTTT.

This clonotype was counted ten times or more. V and J are TRBV6-1 and TRBJ2-7; 7 nucleotides agree with TRBD2. J was trimmed by 5 bases and V by 5 bases; bases with no gene match: 9. Looked up from germline, CDR1 is MNHNS and CDR2 is SASEGT. This CDR3 comprises 14 residues. The CDR3 coding sequence is TGTGCCAGCAGTCTACTAGCGACAATCCACGAGCAGTACTTC. Its translation: CASSLLATIHEQYF.

The sample holds many counts of this clonotype. CDR3: CSAATSAEETQYF. The DNA for the CDR3 is TGCAGTGCGGCTACTAGCGCAGAAGAGACCCAGTACTTC. V and J are TRBV20-1 and TRBJ2-5, with 7 bases that match TRBD2. The CDR3 is 13 residues long. J was trimmed by 3 bases and V by 6 bases; bases with no gene match: 7. From germline, CDR1 is DFQATT and CDR2 SNEGSKA (reference sequence).

V gene TRBV19 combines with J gene TRBJ2-4; D is uncertain. This CDR3 spans 15 amino acids. V dropped 1 base and J dropped 1 base, with 8 bases sitting between them. Germline V gene lookup returns CDR1 LNHDA and CDR2 SQIVND (reference sequence). CDR3 nucleotides: TGTGCCAGTAGTATAGTACCCATGGCCAAAAACATTCAGTACTTC. Protein product: CASSIVPMAKNIQYF.

V is TRBV27 and J is TRBJ1-1; D perhaps matches TRBD1 (5 bases). Per germline, CDR1 MNHEY and CDR2 SMNVEV (reference sequence). The V end was cut by 6 bases, the J end by 3 bases, with 23 bases between. The CDR3 is 17 residues long. CDR3: CASSPKKDTRGHTEAFF. Written as DNA, the CDR3 is TGTGCCAGCAGCCCTAAAAAGGACACTCGAGGGCACACTGAAGCTTTCTTT.

This clonotype was seen repeatedly, ten times or more. The chain employs TRBV11-1 and TRBJ2-1; the D call may be TRBD1 or TRBD2 (5 bases each). CDR1 is SGHAT and CDR2 is FQDESV in the germline V gene (reference sequence). V lost 2 bases and J 7 bases, leaving 9 bases between the germline ends. The CDR3 consists of 13 residues. Here the CDR3 reads CASSLTRGNEQFF. Written as DNA, the CDR3 is TGTGCCAGCAGCTTAACTAGGGGTAATGAGCAGTTCTTC.

In the case of this clonotype: A much more abundant neighbour one base away suggests this may be a read error. The J gene is TRBJ2-7, the V gene TRBV4-3, with TRBD1 matching over 10 bases. CDR1 LGHNA and CDR2 YSLEER come from the germline V gene. This CDR3 contains 18 residues. CDR3 sequence reads: CASSRRTGTGERVAERYF. The CDR3 region has the DNA TGCGCCAGCAGCCGCCGAACCGGGACAGGGGAAAGGGTCGCCGAGCGGTACTTC.

This clonotype came up many times. This chain connects TRBV27 to TRBJ2-3; D not certain. Trimming pared 2 bases from V and 2 bases from J, leaving 5 bases between. Germline CDR1 and CDR2: MNHEY and SMNVEV (reference sequence). This CDR3 comprises 13 residues. CDR3 loop: CASSLGDTDTQYF. CDR3 DNA: TGTGCCAGCAGTTTAGGGGACACAGATACGCAGTATTTT.

This clonotype appeared many times. The J gene is TRBJ2-3, the V gene TRBV6-4, with 10 nucleotides matching TRBD1. Germline values: CDR1 MRHNA, CDR2 SNTAGT. CDR3 length equals 15 residues. V trimming: 8 bases; J trimming: 0 bases; junction bases outside the gene matches: 5. CDR3 loop: CASRDRGGSTDTQYF. CDR3 nucleotide sequence: TGTGCCAGCCGGGACAGGGGAGGAAGCACAGATACGCAGTATTTT.

CDR3 sequence: CAIRGQTGPNEKLFF. CDR3 DNA sequence: TGTGCCATCAGGGGCCAGACAGGGCCTAATGAAAAACTGTTTTTT. The chain joins TRBV10-3 to TRBJ1-4; 7 bases line up with TRBD1. The CDR3 contains 15 residues. The germline gives CDR1 ENHRY, CDR2 SYGVKD. V lost 6 bases and J lost 3; bases outside the gene matches: 7.

This clonotype occurred many times. The rearrangement uses TRBV7-8 and TRBJ1-1; weak D call: TRBD1 (5 bases). Germline V CDR1 and CDR2: SGHVS, FQNEAQ. The length of the CDR3 is 13 residues. V was trimmed by 7 bases and J by 5 bases, leaving 14 bases between them. The CDR3 DNA follows: TGTGCCAGCATCCCCGGGACGGGGACTGAAGCTTTCTTT. This translates into CASIPGTGTEAFF. Together with reference TRBV7-8 and TRBJ1-1, the CDR3 gives the full variable domain: GAGVSQSPRYKVAKRGQDVALRCDPISGHVSLFWYQQALGQGPEFLTYFQNEAQLDKSGLPSDRFFAERPEGSVSTLKIQRTQQEDSAVYLCASIPGTGTEAFFGQGTRLTVV.

This clonotype was picked up many times. V is TRBV24-1 and J is TRBJ1-1, with D possibly being TRBD1 (5 bases). V lost 2 bases, J lost 4 bases, and 10 bases lay in between. CDR1 and CDR2 (germline): KGHDR, SFDVKD. The CDR3 is 14 amino acids. The CDR3 DNA follows: TGTGCCACCAGTGATTCAGGGAGAAGCACTGAAGCTTTCTTT. As protein: CATSDSGRSTEAFF.

The rearrangement uses TRBV9 and TRBJ2-1; D is unclear. Germline CDR1 and CDR2: SGDLS and YYNGEE. There are 13 residues in the CDR3. V lost 0 bases and J 9 bases, leaving 10 bases between the germline ends. The CDR3 protein is CASSVGGVGEQFF. CDR3 sequence (DNA): TGTGCCAGCAGCGTAGGAGGAGTGGGTGAGCAGTTCTTC.

This clonotype was seen repeatedly, ten times or more. The V and J genes are TRBV20-1 and TRBJ2-5, with D possibly being TRBD1 (6 bases). With 6 bases removed from V and 2 bases from J, the gap between germline ends came to 19 bases. The CDR3 is 15 amino acids. Germline V gene lookup returns CDR1 DFQATT and CDR2 SNEGSKA (reference sequence). CDR3 residues: CSAISAGTQQETQYF. The CDR3 coding sequence is TGCAGTGCCATTTCCGCTGGGACACAACAAGAGACCCAGTACTTC.

Concerning this clonotype itself: One base away lies a much larger clone, so this may be a sequencing read error. The chain employs TRBV14 and TRBJ1-1; 9 bases align to TRBD1. Germline assignment: CDR1 SGHDN and CDR2 FVKESK. This CDR3 spans 12 amino acids. This CDR3 is CVSSPHGTGAFF. CDR3 in DNA: TGTGTCAGCAGCCCTCACGGGACAGGGGCTTTCTTT.

J is TRBJ1-1 and V is TRBV4-2, with 9 nucleotides matching TRBD1. CDR1 LGHNA and CDR2 YNFKEQ come from the germline V gene. V trimming: 4 bases; J trimming: 4 bases; junction bases outside the gene matches: 4. The CDR3 has 14 amino acids. The DNA for the CDR3 is TGTGCCAGCAGCCGGGAGACAGGGGGCACTGAAGCTTTCTTT. It is translated as CASSRETGGTEAFF.

This clonotype was counted many times. The chain joins TRBV7-2 to TRBJ2-7, with D perhaps matching TRBD1 or TRBD2 (5 bases each). The CDR3 is made up of 15 amino acids. The V end lost 5 bases, the J end lost 2 bases, and 16 bases lay between the germline ends. The V gene's germline CDR1 is SGHTA and CDR2 FQGNSA. The DNA for the CDR3 is TGTGCCAGCAGCCTCCAAGGGGACGGAGCCTACGAGCAGTACTTC. As protein: CASSLQGDGAYEQYF. The full variable domain, completed using reference TRBV7-2 and TRBJ2-7, is GAGVSQSPSNKVTEKGKDVELRCDPISGHTALYWYRQSLGQGLEFLIYFQGNSAPDKSGLPSDRFSAERTGGSVSTLTIQRTQQEDSAVYLCASSLQGDGAYEQYFGPGTRLTVT.

In its sample, this clonotype was seen many times. The junction does not match germline at one end; this may be a read error. The chain recombines TRBV6-2 or TRBV6-3 with TRBJ1-5; D not certain. CDR1 is MNHEY and CDR2 is SVGEGT in the germline V gene. The CDR3 loop spans 14 amino acids. The CDR3 loop reads CASSYTLSRGPRHF. For the CDR3, the DNA is TGTGCCAGCAGTTACACCCTTTCGCGTGGGCCCCGGCATTTT.

This clonotype has a count of ten or more. This chain uses TRBV6-1 with TRBJ2-1, with D perhaps TRBD2 (6 bases). Per germline, CDR1 MNHNS and CDR2 SASEGT. The V and J ends lost 5 bases and 0 bases respectively, with 8 bases between them. CDR3 size: 14 residues. The CDR3 is CASSRAGSYNEQFF. CDR3 bases: TGTGCCAGCAGTCGAGCGGGCTCCTACAATGAGCAGTTCTTC.

Concerning this clonotype itself: A clone one base away is much larger, so this may be a read error. The chain combines TRBV18 with TRBJ2-1; weak D call: TRBD1 (6 bases). V lost 3 bases, J lost 5 bases, and 14 bases lay in between. Germline CDR1 reads KGHSH; CDR2 reads LQKENI. The CDR3 runs 15 residues. CDR3 nucleotides: TGTGCCAGCTCACCGCCCAGGGGCGCGGACAATGAGCAGTTCTTC. Translated, it gives CASSPPRGADNEQFF. Variable domain in full (rest from reference TRBV18 and TRBJ2-1): NAGVMQNPRHLVRRRGQEARLRCSPMKGHSHVYWYRQLPEEGLKFMVYLQKENIIDESGMPKERFSAEFPKEGPSILRIQQVVRGDSAAYFCASSPPRGADNEQFFGPGTRLTVL.

At least ten counts were recorded for this clonotype. This chain uses TRBV4-3 with TRBJ2-1; 14 nucleotides agree with TRBD2. The CDR3 spans 20 residues. Germline V gene lookup returns CDR1 LGHNA and CDR2 YSLEER. J gave up 3 bases and V 0 bases, and 10 bases lay outside the gene matches. CDR3: CASSQDWGTSGSFHYNEQFF. Here the CDR3 DNA reads TGCGCCAGCAGCCAAGATTGGGGGACTAGCGGGAGCTTTCACTACAATGAGCAGTTCTTC.